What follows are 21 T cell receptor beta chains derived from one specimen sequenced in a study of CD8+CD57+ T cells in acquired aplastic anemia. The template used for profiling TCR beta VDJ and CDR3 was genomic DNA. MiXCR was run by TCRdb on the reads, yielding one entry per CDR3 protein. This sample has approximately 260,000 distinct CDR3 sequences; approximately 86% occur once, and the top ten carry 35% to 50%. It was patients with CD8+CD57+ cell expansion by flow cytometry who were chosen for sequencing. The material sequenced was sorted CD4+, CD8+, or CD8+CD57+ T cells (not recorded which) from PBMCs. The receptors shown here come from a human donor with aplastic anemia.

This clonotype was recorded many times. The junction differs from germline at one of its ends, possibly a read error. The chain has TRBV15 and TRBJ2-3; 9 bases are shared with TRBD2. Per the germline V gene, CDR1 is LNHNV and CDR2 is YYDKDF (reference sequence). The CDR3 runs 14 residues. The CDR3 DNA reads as TGTGCCAGCAGCAGAGCGGGAGGTCACGATACGCAGTATTTT. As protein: CASSRAGGHDTQYF.

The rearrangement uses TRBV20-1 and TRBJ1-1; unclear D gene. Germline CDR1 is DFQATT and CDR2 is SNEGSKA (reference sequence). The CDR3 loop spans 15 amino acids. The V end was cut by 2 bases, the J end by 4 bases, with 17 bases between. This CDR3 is CSARPRGKGSTEAFF. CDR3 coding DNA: TGCAGTGCTAGACCCAGAGGCAAAGGTTCCACTGAAGCTTTCTTT.

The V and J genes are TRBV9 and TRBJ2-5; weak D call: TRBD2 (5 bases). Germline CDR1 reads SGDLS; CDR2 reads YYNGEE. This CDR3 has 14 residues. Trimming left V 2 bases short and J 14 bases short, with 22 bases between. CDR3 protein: CASSVEAWGDRQYF. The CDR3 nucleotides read TGTGCCAGCAGCGTCGAGGCGTGGGGAGACCGTCAATACTTC.

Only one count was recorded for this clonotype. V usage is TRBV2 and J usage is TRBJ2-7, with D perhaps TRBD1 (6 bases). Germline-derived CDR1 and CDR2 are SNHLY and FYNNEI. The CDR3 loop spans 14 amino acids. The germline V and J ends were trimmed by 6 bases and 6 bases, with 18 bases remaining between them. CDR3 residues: CASSSSQGGSEQYV. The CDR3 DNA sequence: TGTGCCAGCAGCTCATCACAGGGTGGCTCCGAGCAGTACGTC.

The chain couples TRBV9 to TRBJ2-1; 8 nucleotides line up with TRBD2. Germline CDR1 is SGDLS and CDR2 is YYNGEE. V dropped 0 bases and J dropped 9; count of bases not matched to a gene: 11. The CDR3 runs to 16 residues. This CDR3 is CASSVDSGGGGGEQFF. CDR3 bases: TGTGCCAGCAGCGTAGATTCCGGGGGGGGCGGGGGTGAGCAGTTCTTC.

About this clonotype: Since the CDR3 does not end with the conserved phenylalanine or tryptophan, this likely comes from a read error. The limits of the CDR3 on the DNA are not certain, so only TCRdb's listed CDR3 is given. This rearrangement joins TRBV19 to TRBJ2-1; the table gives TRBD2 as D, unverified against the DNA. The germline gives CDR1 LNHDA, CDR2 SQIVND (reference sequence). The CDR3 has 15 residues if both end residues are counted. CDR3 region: CASSIASGAYNEELC.

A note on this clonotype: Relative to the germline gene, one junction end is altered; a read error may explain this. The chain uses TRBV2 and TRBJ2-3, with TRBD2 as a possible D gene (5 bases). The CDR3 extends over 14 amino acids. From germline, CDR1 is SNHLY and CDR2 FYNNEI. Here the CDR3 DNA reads TGTGCCAGCAGTTTAGCAGGAGGTGCGGATACCGAGCATTTT. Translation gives CASSLAGGADTEHF. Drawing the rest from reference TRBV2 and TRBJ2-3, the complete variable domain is EPEVTQTPSHQVTQMGQEVILRCVPISNHLYFYWYRQILGQKVEFLVSFYNNEISEKSEIFDDQFSVERPDGSNFTLKIRSTKLEDSAMYFCASSLAGGADTEHFGPGTRLTVL.

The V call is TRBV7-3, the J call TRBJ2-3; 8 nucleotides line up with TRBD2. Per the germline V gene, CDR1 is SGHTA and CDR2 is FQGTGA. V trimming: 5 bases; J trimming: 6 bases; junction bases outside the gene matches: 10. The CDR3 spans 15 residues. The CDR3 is CASSPPAGGPDTQYF. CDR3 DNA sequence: TGTGCCAGCAGCCCCCCGGCGGGAGGTCCCGATACGCAGTATTTT.

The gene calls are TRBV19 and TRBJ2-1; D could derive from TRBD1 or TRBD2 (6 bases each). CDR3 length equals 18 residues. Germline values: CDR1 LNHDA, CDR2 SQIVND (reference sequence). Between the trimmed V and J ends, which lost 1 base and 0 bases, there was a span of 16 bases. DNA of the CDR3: TGTGCCAGTAGTATAGCTAGCGTAGGGGGGACCTCCTACAATGAGCAGTTCTTC. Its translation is CASSIASVGGTSYNEQFF.

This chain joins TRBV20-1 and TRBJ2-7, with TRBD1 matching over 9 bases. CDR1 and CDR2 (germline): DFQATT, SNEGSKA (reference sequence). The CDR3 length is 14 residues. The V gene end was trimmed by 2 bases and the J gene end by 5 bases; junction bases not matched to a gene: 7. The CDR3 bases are TGCAGTGCTAGACGAACTTACAGGGGGCACGAGCAGTACTTC. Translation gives CSARRTYRGHEQYF.

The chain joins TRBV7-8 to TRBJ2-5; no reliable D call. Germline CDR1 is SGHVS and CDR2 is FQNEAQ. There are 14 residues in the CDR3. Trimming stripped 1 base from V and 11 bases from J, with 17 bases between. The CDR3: CASSLERGRDTQYF. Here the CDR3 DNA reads TGTGCCAGCAGCTTAGAGAGAGGTCGCGATACGCAGTACTTC.

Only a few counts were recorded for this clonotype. For the CDR3, the DNA is TGTGCCAGCACATTTCAGGCAGACGGGACAGCCCTTTCCTACGAGCAGTACGTC. It codes for CASTFQADGTALSYEQYV. The chain joins TRBV11-2 to TRBJ2-7, with 7 bases aligning to TRBD1. Germline lookup yields CDR1 SGHAT and CDR2 FQNNGV. J was trimmed by 1 base and V by 7 bases; bases with no gene match: 19. This CDR3 is built from 18 residues.

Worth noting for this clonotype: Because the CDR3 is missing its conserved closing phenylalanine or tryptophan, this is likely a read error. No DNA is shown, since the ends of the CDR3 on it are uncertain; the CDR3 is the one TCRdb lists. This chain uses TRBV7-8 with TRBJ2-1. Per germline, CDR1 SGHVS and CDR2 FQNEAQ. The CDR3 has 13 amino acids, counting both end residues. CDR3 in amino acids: CASSLEVGHDQLY.

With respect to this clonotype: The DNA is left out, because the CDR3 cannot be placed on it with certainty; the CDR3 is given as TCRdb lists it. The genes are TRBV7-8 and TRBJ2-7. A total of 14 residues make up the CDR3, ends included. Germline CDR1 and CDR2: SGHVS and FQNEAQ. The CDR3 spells CASSFNGAEQYVGV.

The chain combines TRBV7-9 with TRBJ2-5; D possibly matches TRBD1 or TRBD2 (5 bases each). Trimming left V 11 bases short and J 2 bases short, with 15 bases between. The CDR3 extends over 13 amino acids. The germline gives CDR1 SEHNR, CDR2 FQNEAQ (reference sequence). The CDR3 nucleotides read TGTGCCTCTAGCCCGGGGCGGCAAGAGACCCAGTACTTC. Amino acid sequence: CASSPGRQETQYF.

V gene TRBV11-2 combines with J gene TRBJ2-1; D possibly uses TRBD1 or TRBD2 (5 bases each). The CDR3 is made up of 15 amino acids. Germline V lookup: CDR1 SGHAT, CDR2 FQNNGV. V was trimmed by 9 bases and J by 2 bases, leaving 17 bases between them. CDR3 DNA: TGTGCCAGTAGTAGGGCTAGAGGGGCCTACAATGAGCAGTTCTTC. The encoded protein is CASSRARGAYNEQFF.

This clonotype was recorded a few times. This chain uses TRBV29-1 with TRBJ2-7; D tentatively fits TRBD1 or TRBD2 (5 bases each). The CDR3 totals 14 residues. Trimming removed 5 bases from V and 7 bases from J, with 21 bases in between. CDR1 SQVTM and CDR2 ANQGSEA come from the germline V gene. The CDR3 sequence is CSVQGRVPAGEQYF. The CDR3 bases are TGCAGCGTTCAGGGACGGGTCCCGGCTGGTGAGCAGTACTTC.

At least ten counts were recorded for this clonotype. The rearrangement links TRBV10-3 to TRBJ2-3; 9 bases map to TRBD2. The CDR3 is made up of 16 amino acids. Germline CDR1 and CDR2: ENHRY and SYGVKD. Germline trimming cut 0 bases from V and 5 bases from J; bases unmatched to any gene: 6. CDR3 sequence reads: CAISESTSGGIDTQYF. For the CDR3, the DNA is TGTGCCATCAGTGAGTCGACTAGCGGAGGAATAGATACGCAGTATTTT.

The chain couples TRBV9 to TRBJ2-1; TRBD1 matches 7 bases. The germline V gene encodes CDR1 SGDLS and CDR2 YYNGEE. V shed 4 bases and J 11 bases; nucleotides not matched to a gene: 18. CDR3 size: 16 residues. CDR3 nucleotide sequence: TGTGCCAGCAGCATCGGGGACAGATACTGCCAGGATCAGCAGTTCTTC. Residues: CASSIGDRYCQDQQFF.

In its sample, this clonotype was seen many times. The CDR3 bases are TGTGCCAGCGGGGACGGGGGCACAGATACGCAGTATTTTCTGACTTTC. Protein sequence: CASGDGGTDTQYFLTF. This rearrangement joins TRBV2 to TRBJ2-6, with D perhaps TRBD1 or TRBD2 (6 bases each). The CDR3 extends over 16 amino acids. The germline V gene encodes CDR1 SNHLY and CDR2 FYNNEI. The V end lost 8 bases, the J end lost 16 bases, and 30 bases lay between the germline ends.

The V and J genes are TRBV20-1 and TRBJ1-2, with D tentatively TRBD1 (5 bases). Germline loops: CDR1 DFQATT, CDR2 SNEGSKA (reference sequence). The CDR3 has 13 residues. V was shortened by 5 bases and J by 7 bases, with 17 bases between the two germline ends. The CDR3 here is CSAFSRAPLGYTF. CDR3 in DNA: TGCAGTGCTTTCTCCAGGGCGCCACTTGGCTACACCTTC.